This TCR beta chain originates from a study of blood T cell repertoires in COVID-19. Here immunoSEQ multiplex PCR was the method, and the copy in TCRdb shows in-frame clones only, minus some. The sample includes around 180,000 clones, around four fifths seen only once; the top ten take under 5.5%. Germline-derived CDR1 and CDR2 are LGHDT and YNNKEL (reference sequence). V was clipped by 3 bases and J by 0 bases, with 18 bases between them. The length of the CDR3 is 19 residues. The receptor's source is a woman in her twenties or thirties with acute or convalescent COVID-19. The source material was peripheral blood. V gene TRBV3-1 (or the pseudogene TRBV3-2) combines with J gene TRBJ1-6; D is unresolved. CDR3 DNA sequence: TGTGCCAGCAGCCACAACCCCGTGGCGTGGAGCTCCTATAATTCACCCCTCCACTTT. It is translated as CASSHNPVAWSSYNSPLHF.